The entry below gives a single T cell receptor beta chain sequence along with its context. Its antigen is not identified. This specimen comes from a study of shared clonotypes between healthy human individuals. Study information: Samples came from two female and a few male donors aged 18 to 49. General study points: A reduction in generation probabilities was seen for non-shared clonotypes relative to those shared by all four donors. The study's rarefaction showed incomplete sorted-subset sequencing despite large depth.

The CDR3 is made up of 12 amino acids. Germline CDR1 SGHVS, CDR2 FNYEAQ. Deletions cut 4 bases from V and 12 bases from J, with 10 bases between. The repertoire was sequenced with immunoSEQ multiplex PCR; TCRdb's copy has only in-frame clones and lacks some. The sample contains nearly 1,000,000 clones, roughly 72% of which appear only once. Sequences were obtained from memory CD4+ T cells sorted from blood. Subset here: CD45RA-negative fraction. This receptor was identified in a man aged 18 to 30 in good health. The chain couples TRBV7-6 to TRBJ1-6; D unclear. The CDR3 nucleotides are TGTGCCAGCAGCTGGTTGGGTGAACCCCTCCACTTT. Its translation is CASSWLGEPLHF.